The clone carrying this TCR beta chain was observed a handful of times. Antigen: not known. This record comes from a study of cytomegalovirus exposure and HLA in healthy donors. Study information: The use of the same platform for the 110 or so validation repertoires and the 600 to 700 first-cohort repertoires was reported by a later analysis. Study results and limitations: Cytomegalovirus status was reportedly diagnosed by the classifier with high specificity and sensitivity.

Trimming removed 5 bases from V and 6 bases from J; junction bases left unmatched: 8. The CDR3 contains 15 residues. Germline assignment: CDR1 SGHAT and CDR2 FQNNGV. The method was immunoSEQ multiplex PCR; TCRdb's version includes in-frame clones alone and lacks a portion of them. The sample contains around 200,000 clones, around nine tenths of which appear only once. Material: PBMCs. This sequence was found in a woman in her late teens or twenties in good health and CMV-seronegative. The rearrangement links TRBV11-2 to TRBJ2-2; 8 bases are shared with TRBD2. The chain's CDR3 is CASSPQTSEAGELFF. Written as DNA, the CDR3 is TGTGCCAGCAGCCCACAGACTAGCGAGGCCGGGGAGCTGTTTTTT.